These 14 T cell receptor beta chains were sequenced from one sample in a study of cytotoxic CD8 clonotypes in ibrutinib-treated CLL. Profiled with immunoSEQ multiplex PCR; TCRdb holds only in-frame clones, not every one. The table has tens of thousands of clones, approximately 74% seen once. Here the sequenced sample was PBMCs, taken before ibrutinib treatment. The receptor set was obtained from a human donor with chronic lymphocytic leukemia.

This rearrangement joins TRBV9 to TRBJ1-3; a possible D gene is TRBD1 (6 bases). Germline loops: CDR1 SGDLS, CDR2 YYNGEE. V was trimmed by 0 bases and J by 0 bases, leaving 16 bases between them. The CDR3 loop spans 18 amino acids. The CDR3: CASSVDRGTQLSGNTIYF. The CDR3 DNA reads TGTGCCAGCAGCGTAGATAGGGGGACACAACTCTCTGGAAACACCATATATTTT.

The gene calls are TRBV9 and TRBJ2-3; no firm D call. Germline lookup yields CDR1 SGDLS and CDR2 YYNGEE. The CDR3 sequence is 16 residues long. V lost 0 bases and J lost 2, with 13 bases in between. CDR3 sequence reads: CASSVEVYRPTDTQYF. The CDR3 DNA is TGTGCCAGCAGCGTAGAGGTCTACCGCCCCACAGATACGCAGTATTTT.

The CDR3 is CSAIAGVPYF. The CDR3 DNA reads as TGCAGTGCGATAGCGGGAGTTCCGTATTTT. The genes are TRBV20-1 and TRBJ2-3; 9 bases line up with TRBD2. The CDR3 consists of 10 residues. The V and J ends lost 6 bases and 14 bases, in that order; junction bases with no gene match: 6. CDR1 is DFQATT and CDR2 is SNEGSKA in the germline V gene (reference sequence).

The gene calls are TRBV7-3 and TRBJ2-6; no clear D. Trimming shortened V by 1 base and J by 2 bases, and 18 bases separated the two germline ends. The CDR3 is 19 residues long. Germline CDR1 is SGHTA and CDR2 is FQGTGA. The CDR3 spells CASSLNSFGRLPGANVLTF. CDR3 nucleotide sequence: TGTGCCAGCAGCTTAAACTCTTTTGGCAGGCTCCCTGGGGCCAACGTCCTGACTTTC.

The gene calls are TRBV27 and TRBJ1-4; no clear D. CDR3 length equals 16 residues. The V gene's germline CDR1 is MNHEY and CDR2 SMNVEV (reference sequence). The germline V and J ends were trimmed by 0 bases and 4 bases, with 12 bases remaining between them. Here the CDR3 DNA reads TGTGCCAGCAGTTTATCGATAGGGTCCCATAATGAAAAACTGTTTTTT. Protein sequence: CASSLSIGSHNEKLFF. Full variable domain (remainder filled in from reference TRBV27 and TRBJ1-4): EAQVTQNPRYLITVTGKKLTVTCSQNMNHEYMSWYRQDPGLGLRQIYYSMNVEVTDKGDVPEGYKVSRKEKRNFPLILESPSPNQTSLYFCASSLSIGSHNEKLFFGSGTQLSVL.

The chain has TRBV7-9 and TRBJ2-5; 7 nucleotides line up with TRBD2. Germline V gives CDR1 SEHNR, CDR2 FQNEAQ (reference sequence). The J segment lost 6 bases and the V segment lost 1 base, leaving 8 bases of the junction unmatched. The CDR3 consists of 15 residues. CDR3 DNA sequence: TGTGCCAGCAGCTTAGGGCTAGCGGCTTCAAAGACCCAGTACTTC. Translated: CASSLGLAASKTQYF.

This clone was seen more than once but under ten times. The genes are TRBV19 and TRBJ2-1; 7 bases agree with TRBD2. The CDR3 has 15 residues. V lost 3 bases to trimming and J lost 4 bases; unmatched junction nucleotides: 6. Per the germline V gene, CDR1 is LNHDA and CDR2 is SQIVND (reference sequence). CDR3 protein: CASSMRSSGYNEQFF. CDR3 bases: TGTGCCAGTAGTATGAGGTCTAGCGGTTACAATGAGCAGTTCTTC.

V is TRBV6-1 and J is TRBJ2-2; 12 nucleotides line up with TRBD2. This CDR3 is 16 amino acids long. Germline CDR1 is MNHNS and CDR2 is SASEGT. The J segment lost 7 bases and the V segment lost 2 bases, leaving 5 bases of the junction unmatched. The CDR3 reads CASSEQTSGSGGELFF. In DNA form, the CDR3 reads TGTGCCAGCAGTGAACAGACTAGCGGGAGTGGCGGGGAGCTGTTTTTT.

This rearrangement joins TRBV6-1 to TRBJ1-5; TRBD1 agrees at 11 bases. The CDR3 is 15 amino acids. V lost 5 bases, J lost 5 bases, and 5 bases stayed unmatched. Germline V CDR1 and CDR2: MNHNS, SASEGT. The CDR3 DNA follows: TGTGCCAGCAGTTGGACAGGGGGCGTCGATCAGCCCCAGCATTTT. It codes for CASSWTGGVDQPQHF.

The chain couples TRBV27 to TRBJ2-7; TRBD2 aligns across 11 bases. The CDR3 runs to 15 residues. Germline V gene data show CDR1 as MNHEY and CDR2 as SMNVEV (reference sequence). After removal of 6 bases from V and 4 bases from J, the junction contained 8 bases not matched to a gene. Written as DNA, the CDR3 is TGTGCCAGCAGACCCCCGGGACTAGCGGCATACGAGCAGTACTTC. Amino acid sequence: CASRPPGLAAYEQYF.

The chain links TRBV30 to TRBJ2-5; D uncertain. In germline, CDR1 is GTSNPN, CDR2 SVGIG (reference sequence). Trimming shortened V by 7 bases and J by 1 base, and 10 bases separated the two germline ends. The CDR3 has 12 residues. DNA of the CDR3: TGTGCCTACGGACGGATCCAAGAGACCCAGTACTTC. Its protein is CAYGRIQETQYF.

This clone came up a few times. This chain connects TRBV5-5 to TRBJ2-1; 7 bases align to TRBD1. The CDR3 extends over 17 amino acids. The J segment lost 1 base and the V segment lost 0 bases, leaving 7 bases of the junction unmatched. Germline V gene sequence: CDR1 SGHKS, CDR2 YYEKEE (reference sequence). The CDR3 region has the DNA TGTGCCAGCAGCTTGGAAGAAGGGACAGCGTCCTACAATGAGCAGTTCTTC. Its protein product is CASSLEEGTASYNEQFF.

Here the CDR3 DNA reads TGCGCCAGCAGCCCCCGTGTGGTAGCGGGAGCATCCTACAATGAGCAGTTCTTC. Encoded protein: CASSPRVVAGASYNEQFF. The V and J genes are TRBV5-1 and TRBJ2-1; 9 bases match TRBD2. CDR3 length: 18 residues. Germline assignment: CDR1 SGHRS and CDR2 YFSETQ. V lost 4 bases, J lost 1 base, and 12 bases stayed unmatched.

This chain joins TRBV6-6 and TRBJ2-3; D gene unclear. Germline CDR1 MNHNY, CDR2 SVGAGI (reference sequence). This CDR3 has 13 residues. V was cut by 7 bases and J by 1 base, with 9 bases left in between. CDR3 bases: TGTGCCAGCACGTTGTTCCGCACAGATACGCAGTATTTT. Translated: CASTLFRTDTQYF.